One and the same sample provided the 15 T cell receptor beta chains below, sequenced in a study of regulatory T cells in long-lasting Graves disease. The sample's time point: newly diagnosed GD, antithyroid drugs for less than 3 months. Isolated PBMC RNA provided the starting material for the TCR library. HTBI primers from iRepertoire and Arm-PCR of CDR3 regions yielded the TCR beta libraries. TCRdb recomputed calls from the multiplex PCR reads with MiXCR, one row per CDR3 protein. The repertoire holds 350,000 to 500,000 distinct CDR3 sequences, with 13% to 15% as singletons. A further study also used this sample, focusing on T cells in Graves' hyperthyroidism and ophthalmopathy.

The material sequenced was peripheral blood mononuclear cells (PBMCs), taken at new diagnosis, from a patient treated with antithyroid drugs. The receptors originated from a woman in her forties or fifties with Graves disease.

This clonotype has a count of ten or more. The gene calls are TRBV28 and TRBJ1-5; a weak D match, TRBD1 (6 bases). V dropped 10 bases and J dropped 6 bases, with 13 bases sitting between them. This CDR3 spans 12 amino acids. From germline, CDR1 is MDHEN and CDR2 SYDVKM. CDR3 coding DNA: TGTGCCACAATAGAGGGGGGTCAGCCCCAGCATTTT. Its protein is CATIEGGQPQHF. The variable domain in full, with the rest retrieved from reference TRBV28 and TRBJ1-5, is DVKVTQSSRYLVKRTGEKVFLECVQDMDHENMFWYRQDPGLGLRLIYFSYDVKMKEKGDIPEGYSVSREKKERFSLILESASTNQTSMYLCATIEGGQPQHFGDGTRLSIL.

J is TRBJ1-1 and V is TRBV6-2 or TRBV6-3; tentatively, D is TRBD1 (6 bases). This CDR3 contains 13 residues. Per the germline V gene, CDR1 is MNHEY and CDR2 is SVGEGT. Trimming took off 5 bases at V and 6 bases at J, with 13 bases between the two ends. CDR3 region: CASSLGTTSEAFF. CDR3 nucleotide sequence: TGTGCCAGCAGTCTCGGGACAACGTCTGAAGCTTTCTTT.

This chain uses TRBV30 with TRBJ1-6; 9 nucleotides line up with TRBD1. V dropped 4 bases and J dropped 8; count of bases not matched to a gene: 3. Germline loops: CDR1 GTSNPN, CDR2 SVGIG (reference sequence). The CDR3 loop spans 13 amino acids. CDR3 in amino acids: CAWKGQGYSPLHF. Here the CDR3 DNA reads TGTGCCTGGAAGGGACAGGGTTATTCACCCCTCCACTTT.

This clonotype has at least ten counts. This chain uses TRBV7-2 with TRBJ1-5; D is unresolved. V shed 1 base and J shed 0 bases, with 7 bases lying between them. CDR1 is SGHTA, CDR2 FQGNSA, per germline. The CDR3 sequence is 15 residues long. The CDR3 nucleotides read TGTGCCAGCAGCTTAGGGGTCTTTAGCAATCAGCCCCAGCATTTT. This encodes CASSLGVFSNQPQHF.

The rearrangement joins TRBV5-5 to TRBJ1-5; 9 nucleotides align to TRBD1. The V and J ends lost 0 bases and 6 bases, in that order; junction bases with no gene match: 7. This CDR3 region has 16 residues. Germline loops: CDR1 SGHKS, CDR2 YYEKEE (reference sequence). For the CDR3, the DNA is TGTGCCAGCAGCTTGGACGGGACAGGGCTTTCTCAGCCCCAGCATTTT. This sequence encodes CASSLDGTGLSQPQHF.

The sample holds many counts of this clonotype. V is TRBV5-5 and J is TRBJ2-7; TRBD1 aligns across 9 bases. Germline V lookup: CDR1 SGHKS, CDR2 YYEKEE (reference sequence). The CDR3 consists of 14 residues. The J segment lost 0 bases and the V segment lost 5 bases, leaving 3 bases of the junction unmatched. The CDR3 nucleotides read TGTGCCAGCAGGCAGACAGGGGGCTCCTACGAGCAGTACTTC. Encoded protein: CASRQTGGSYEQYF.

This clonotype has only a few counts. J is TRBJ2-1 and V is TRBV6-1, with 13 bases matching TRBD2. From germline, CDR1 is MNHNS and CDR2 SASEGT. There are 19 residues in the CDR3. Losses at the gene ends were 6 bases for V and 5 bases for J; bases not matched to a gene: 16. This CDR3 reads CASRGTSGTIPLRNNEQFF. CDR3 sequence (DNA): TGTGCCAGCAGGGGGACTAGCGGGACCATCCCTCTAAGGAACAATGAGCAGTTCTTC.

The chain carries TRBV28 and TRBJ1-2; perhaps TRBD1 as D (5 bases). V gave up 8 bases and J gave up 0 bases, with 10 bases separating them. This CDR3 region has 13 residues. Looked up from germline, CDR1 is MDHEN and CDR2 is SYDVKM. CDR3 region: CASLDTANYGYTF. The CDR3 DNA follows: TGTGCCAGCCTGGACACAGCTAACTATGGCTACACCTTC.

In this sample, this clonotype turned up many times. DNA of the CDR3: TGCGCCAGCAGCCAAGAATCGGCTAGAAACACCGGGGAGCTGTTTTTT. It is translated as CASSQESARNTGELFF. This chain joins TRBV4-1 and TRBJ2-2, with D hard to call. The germline V gene encodes CDR1 MGHRA and CDR2 YSYEKL. Trimming removed 0 bases at V and 2 bases at J, with 10 bases between. The CDR3 spans 16 residues.

This clonotype was detected ten times or more. The chain is built from TRBV6-5 and TRBJ2-1; perhaps TRBD1 as D (5 bases). The CDR3 loop spans 13 amino acids. V was clipped by 0 bases and J by 5 bases, with 5 bases between them. In germline, CDR1 is MNHEY, CDR2 SVGAGI. For the CDR3, the DNA is TGTGCCAGCAGTTACTCAGGGGACAATGAGCAGTTCTTC. Translated: CASSYSGDNEQFF.

This clonotype was recorded at least ten times. The rearrangement links TRBV5-6 to TRBJ1-1; D may be TRBD1 (5 bases). The CDR3 extends over 14 amino acids. Germline CDR1 SGHDT, CDR2 YYEEEE. Trimming pared 0 bases from V and 2 bases from J, leaving 8 bases between. The CDR3 region is CASSLATVNTEAFF. The CDR3 coding sequence is TGTGCCAGCAGCTTGGCGACAGTAAACACTGAAGCTTTCTTT.

This chain connects TRBV5-1 to TRBJ1-4; D remains ambiguous. The CDR3 loop spans 17 amino acids. V dropped 4 bases and J dropped 0 bases, with 16 bases sitting between them. Germline CDR1 SGHRS, CDR2 YFSETQ. DNA of the CDR3: TGCGCCAGCAGCCCGAAATCCCGGCCAGCAACTAATGAAAAACTGTTTTTT. This encodes CASSPKSRPATNEKLFF.

About this clonotype: This likely traces to a read error, being one base from a far larger clone. The chain recombines TRBV7-2 with TRBJ2-4; D is undetermined. This CDR3 is built from 13 residues. CDR1 and CDR2 (germline): SGHTA, FQGNSA. The CDR3 reads CASSLESENIRYF. In nucleotides, the CDR3 is TGCGCCAGCAGCCTGGAGTCGGAAAACATTCGGTACTTC.

There are many counts of this clonotype. The rearrangement joins TRBV5-1 to TRBJ2-3; D may be TRBD2 (7 bases). With 4 bases removed from V and 8 bases from J, the gap between germline ends came to 14 bases. The CDR3 consists of 13 residues. Germline V CDR1 and CDR2: SGHRS, YFSETQ. In nucleotides, the CDR3 is TGCGCCAGCAGCGGGGGGGGCAGTGGTACGCAGTATTTT. Its protein is CASSGGGSGTQYF. The full variable domain, with the rest looked up from reference TRBV5-1 and TRBJ2-3, is KAGVTQTPRYLIKTRGQQVTLSCSPISGHRSVSWYQQTPGQGLQFLFEYFSETQRNKGNFPGRFSGRQFSNSRSEMNVSTLELGDSALYLCASSGGGSGTQYFGPGTRLTVL.

This clonotype came up a few times. Sequence at one end of the junction differs from germline and may be a read error. The genes are TRBV6-1 and TRBJ1-1, with no clear D. The CDR3 runs 12 residues. Germline V gene sequence: CDR1 MNHNS, CDR2 SASEGT. For the CDR3, the DNA is TGTGCCAGCACTGAATTCGGTGGTGAAGCTTTCTTT. It codes for CASTEFGGEAFF.